Ten or more counts support the clone carrying this TCR beta chain. The antigen remains undetermined. The CDR3 spans 14 residues. Germline loops: CDR1 SQVTM, CDR2 ANQGSEA. Trimming removed 1 base from V and 5 bases from J, with 12 bases in between. Attachment of unique molecular identifiers was made to individual cDNA molecules. TCRdb used MiXCR to reprocess the 5' RACE reads, holding one entry per CDR3 protein. Of 55,000 to 75,000 distinct CDR3 sequences in the sample, 6% to 8.5% were seen once. This record belongs to a study of early T cells in non-severe SARS-CoV-2 infection. Study-wide context: From unsorted whole blood, bulk RNA was sequenced, and the chains remained unpaired. General study findings and limits: VDJdb matching, biased toward anti-spike CD8 responses, missed private and CD4 specificities.

Sample: whole blood. The chain combines TRBV29-1 with TRBJ2-1, with D perhaps TRBD2 (6 bases). The sequence derives from an adult who was a healthcare worker with PCR-confirmed SARS-CoV-2 infection or an uninfected control (not recorded which). The CDR3 sequence: CSVEGGDLNNEQFF. The CDR3 bases are TGCAGCGTTGAAGGGGGGGACTTAAACAATGAGCAGTTCTTC.